The clone carrying this T cell receptor (beta chain) was seen at least ten times. This record belongs to a study of CD8 T cells in ankylosing spondylitis. The V and J ends lost 0 bases and 10 bases respectively, with 11 bases between them. CDR1 and CDR2 (germline): SGHDT, YYEEEE. This CDR3 region has 13 residues. Each CDR3 protein is one row after TCRdb ran MiXCR on the 5' RACE reads. The sample shows 240,000 or so distinct CDR3 sequences, roughly 8.6% of them seen only once. The gene calls are TRBV5-6 and TRBJ2-1; unclear D gene. Sequencing was done on a sample of blood, either unsorted or a sorted T cell fraction (not recorded which). The receptor was derived from a male donor with ankylosing spondylitis or in good health (not recorded which). The CDR3 nucleotides read TGTGCCAGCAGCTTGGCCCAGGCAGAAGAGCAGTTCTTC. Translating gives CASSLAQAEEQFF.